The next 21 T cell receptor beta chains were all read from a single sample in a study of OX40 agonist ivuxolimab in advanced cancers. The repertoire was sequenced with immunoSEQ multiplex PCR; TCRdb's copy has only in-frame clones and lacks some. The sample consists of 80,000 or so clones, approximately 85% of them appearing once. Sequencing was performed on CD4+ or CD8+ T cells sorted from blood, taken in a trial of the OX40 agonist ivuxolimab. These receptors originate from an adult with an advanced solid tumor such as melanoma, head and neck, liver or kidney cancer.

J is TRBJ1-2 and V is TRBV7-2; 7 bases match TRBD1. V shed 3 bases, J shed 4 bases, and the junction held 14 bases outside the gene matches. Germline V lookup: CDR1 SGHTA, CDR2 FQGNSA. The CDR3 length is 17 residues. The CDR3 loop reads CASSLDRPLVGGYGYTF. DNA for the CDR3: TGTGCCAGCAGCTTGGACAGGCCTCTCGTTGGTGGCTATGGCTACACCTTC.

This clone was seen more than once but under ten times. The chain joins TRBV2 to TRBJ1-5; D unclear. This CDR3 contains 13 residues. Trimming removed 4 bases at V and 7 bases at J, with 11 bases between. The germline gives CDR1 SNHLY, CDR2 FYNNEI. The CDR3 here is CASSGEGLQPQHF. In nucleotides, the CDR3 is TGTGCCAGCAGTGGGGAGGGTCTCCAGCCCCAGCATTTT.

V is TRBV6-6 and J is TRBJ2-7; no definite D call. Germline V gene sequence: CDR1 MNHNY, CDR2 SVGAGI (reference sequence). V was clipped by 10 bases and J by 3 bases, with 10 bases between them. This CDR3 is 11 amino acids long. Here the CDR3 reads CANIFVYEQYF. CDR3 in DNA: TGTGCCAACATATTCGTCTACGAGCAGTACTTC.

The chain combines TRBV30 with TRBJ2-7, with D possibly being TRBD1 (5 bases). Trimming took off 1 base at V and 3 bases at J, with 10 bases between the two ends. This CDR3 is built from 13 residues. CDR1 is GTSNPN and CDR2 is SVGIG in the germline V gene (reference sequence). CDR3 amino acids: CAWSGGIDYEQYF. CDR3 nucleotides: TGTGCCTGGAGTGGGGGCATCGACTACGAGCAGTACTTC.

This chain uses TRBV7-2 with TRBJ1-2; the D is unclear. V lost 1 base, J lost 7 bases, and 7 bases lay in between. The CDR3 runs to 12 residues. Germline CDR1 is SGHTA and CDR2 is FQGNSA. DNA of the CDR3: TGTGCCAGCAGCTTAGTCGCCAGTGGCTACACCTTC. Translated, it gives CASSLVASGYTF. Full variable domain (outside the CDR3, taken from reference TRBV7-2 and TRBJ1-2): GAGVSQSPSNKVTEKGKDVELRCDPISGHTALYWYRQSLGQGLEFLIYFQGNSAPDKSGLPSDRFSAERTGGSVSTLTIQRTQQEDSAVYLCASSLVASGYTFGSGTRLTVV.

The chain has TRBV7-6 and TRBJ1-6; D not resolved. This CDR3 is 16 amino acids long. The germline gives CDR1 SGHVS, CDR2 FNYEAQ. The ends were cut back, 5 bases at V and 3 bases at J, with 14 bases in the middle. The CDR3: CASSPGESSYNSPLHF. The CDR3 bases are TGTGCCAGCAGCCCAGGAGAATCAAGCTATAATTCACCCCTCCACTTT.

The table lists this clone with a few counts. The CDR3 sequence is CASSHRDPDRSNTEAFF. The CDR3 DNA reads as TGTGCCAGCTCACACCGGGACCCGGACAGGTCAAACACTGAAGCTTTCTTT. The chain is built from TRBV18 and TRBJ1-1, with TRBD1 matching 7 bases. CDR1 and CDR2 (germline): KGHSH, LQKENI. The trim removed 4 bases at V and 2 bases at J, leaving 13 bases unmatched. The CDR3 loop spans 17 amino acids. Looking up the rest from reference TRBV18 and TRBJ1-1 gives the full variable domain: NAGVMQNPRHLVRRRGQEARLRCSPMKGHSHVYWYRQLPEEGLKFMVYLQKENIIDESGMPKERFSAEFPKEGPSILRIQQVVRGDSAAYFCASSHRDPDRSNTEAFFGQGTRLTVV.

The chain combines TRBV28 with TRBJ2-6, with D unclear. Looked up from germline, CDR1 is MDHEN and CDR2 is SYDVKM. The CDR3 is 16 amino acids. V lost 2 bases, J lost 4 bases, and 12 bases lay in between. CDR3: CASSLVGPSGANVLTF. The CDR3 nucleotides are TGTGCCAGCAGTTTAGTGGGTCCTTCGGGGGCCAACGTCCTGACTTTC.

Regarding this clone: One end of the junction is discordant with germline, which a read error may explain. The V call is TRBV7-2, the J call TRBJ1-1, with TRBD1 as a possible D gene (5 bases). Germline values: CDR1 SGHTA, CDR2 FQGNSA. The CDR3 loop spans 13 amino acids. The CDR3 DNA follows: TGTGCCAGCAGCTTGCAGTTCCAAGGGGCAAGATACTTT. It yields the protein CASSLQFQGARYF.

This clone was picked up a small number of times. This chain links TRBV5-4 with TRBJ2-1; 13 bases match TRBD2. Trimming cost V 5 bases and J 4 bases; bases outside gene matches: 3. The CDR3 is 15 amino acids. Per the germline V gene, CDR1 is SGHNT and CDR2 is YYREEE (reference sequence). CDR3 loop: CASSSGLAGYNEQFF. CDR3 DNA: TGTGCCAGCAGTTCGGGACTAGCGGGGTACAATGAGCAGTTCTTC.

The genes are TRBV6-5 and TRBJ2-2; D might be TRBD1 (6 bases). The CDR3 has 14 residues. Trimming took off 5 bases at V and 6 bases at J, with 13 bases between the two ends. Germline values: CDR1 MNHEY, CDR2 SVGAGI. For the CDR3, the DNA is TGTGCCAGCAGTCACACACAGGGAGCCGGGGAGCTGTTTTTT. The encoded protein is CASSHTQGAGELFF.

This chain joins TRBV21-1 and TRBJ2-7; the DNA was not used to check the table's D call, TRBD1. TRBV21-1 is flagged as a pseudogene. This CDR3 has 14 residues. The CDR3: CASSKWDIHYEQYF. DNA of the CDR3: TGTGCCAGCAGCAAATGGGACATCCACTACGAGCAGTACTTC.

The CDR3 spells CASASGGPNQPQHF. The DNA for the CDR3 is TGTGCCAGCGCCTCAGGAGGGCCTAATCAGCCCCAGCATTTT. The chain is built from TRBV6-5 and TRBJ1-5; D gene uncertain. Germline CDR1 and CDR2: MNHEY and SVGAGI. The CDR3 runs to 14 residues. The germline V and J ends were trimmed by 8 bases and 4 bases, with 15 bases remaining between them.

V and J are TRBV4-3 and TRBJ1-2; unclear D gene. Germline values: CDR1 LGHNA, CDR2 YSLEER. The CDR3 sequence is 15 residues long. V was trimmed by 0 bases and J by 2 bases, leaving 10 bases between them. This CDR3 is CASSQDPDFNYGYTF. For the CDR3, the DNA is TGCGCCAGCAGCCAAGATCCAGATTTCAACTATGGCTACACCTTC.

CDR3 protein: CASSPGTSTNEQFF. The CDR3 coding sequence is TGCGCCAGCAGCCCTGGGACTAGCACCAATGAGCAGTTCTTC. The V call is TRBV5-1, the J call TRBJ2-1; 9 bases are shared with TRBD2. CDR1 and CDR2 (germline): SGHRS, YFSETQ. The CDR3 covers 14 residues. V shed 4 bases, J shed 6 bases, and the junction held 5 bases outside the gene matches.

DNA of the CDR3: TGCGCCAGCAGGGATCTCTACAATGAGCAGTTCTTC. This sequence encodes CASRDLYNEQFF. V is TRBV10-2 and J is TRBJ2-1; D remains ambiguous. The CDR3 sequence is 12 residues long. Trimming took off 6 bases at V and 3 bases at J, with 6 bases between the two ends. The germline gives CDR1 WSHSY, CDR2 SAAADI.

The V gene is TRBV7-9, the J gene TRBJ1-1, with TRBD1 identical over 7 bases. This CDR3 contains 15 residues. Looked up from germline, CDR1 is SEHNR and CDR2 is FQNEAQ (reference sequence). V lost 3 bases to trimming and J lost 3 bases; unmatched junction nucleotides: 7. CDR3 in amino acids: CASSLDRTADTEAFF. CDR3 nucleotide sequence: TGTGCCAGCAGCTTGGACAGGACTGCGGACACTGAAGCTTTCTTT.

This chain uses TRBV28 with TRBJ1-5; D is ambiguous. This CDR3 contains 14 residues. V shed 10 bases and J shed 4 bases, with 17 bases lying between them. Germline CDR1 is MDHEN and CDR2 is SYDVKM. In DNA, the CDR3 is TGTGCCACCAAGGGCAGAGGCACGAATCAGCCCCAGCATTTT. It codes for CATKGRGTNQPQHF. Filled out from reference TRBV28 and TRBJ1-5, the complete variable domain reads DVKVTQSSRYLVKRTGEKVFLECVQDMDHENMFWYRQDPGLGLRLIYFSYDVKMKEKGDIPEGYSVSREKKERFSLILESASTNQTSMYLCATKGRGTNQPQHFGDGTRLSIL.

The V and J genes are TRBV11-2 and TRBJ2-5, with a possible D match to TRBD1 (5 bases). The CDR3 is 13 residues long. V lost 1 base to trimming and J lost 4 bases, with 7 bases between them. CDR1 and CDR2 (germline): SGHAT, FQNNGV. CDR3 sequence (DNA): TGTGCCAGCAGCTTAGGACAGTTAGAGACCCAGTACTTC. Amino acid sequence: CASSLGQLETQYF.

The chain recombines TRBV5-1 with TRBJ1-1; D ambiguous. Looked up from germline, CDR1 is SGHRS and CDR2 is YFSETQ. The CDR3 loop spans 14 amino acids. Trimming cost V 4 bases and J 0 bases, with 10 bases left between them. The DNA for the CDR3 is TGCGCCAGCAGCCAGAAGGGCTTGAACACTGAAGCTTTCTTT. It is translated as CASSQKGLNTEAFF. Supplemented by reference TRBV5-1 and TRBJ1-1, the full variable domain reads KAGVTQTPRYLIKTRGQQVTLSCSPISGHRSVSWYQQTPGQGLQFLFEYFSETQRNKGNFPGRFSGRQFSNSRSEMNVSTLELGDSALYLCASSQKGLNTEAFFGQGTRLTVV.

This chain links TRBV7-2 with TRBJ2-7; D unclear. Trimming pared 5 bases from V and 1 base from J, leaving 12 bases between. CDR1 is SGHTA, CDR2 FQGNSA, per germline. The CDR3 runs to 14 residues. The CDR3 region is CASSVTPESYEQYF. The CDR3 bases are TGTGCCAGCAGCGTCACTCCGGAATCCTACGAGCAGTACTTC. Combining the CDR3 with reference TRBV7-2 and TRBJ2-7 gives the whole variable domain GAGVSQSPSNKVTEKGKDVELRCDPISGHTALYWYRQSLGQGLEFLIYFQGNSAPDKSGLPSDRFSAERTGGSVSTLTIQRTQQEDSAVYLCASSVTPESYEQYFGPGTRLTVT.